This T cell receptor beta chain stems from a study of CD8 T cells in Susac syndrome. Findings and caveats of the study: The CD4+ T cell repertoires from Susac syndrome exhibited no clonal expansion.

Random hexamers were used to reverse transcribe an amount of about 0.45 to 1 ug RNA. Amplification of TCR beta CDR3 by immunoSEQ multiplex PCR spanned 54 Vbeta and 13 Jbeta. TCRdb fed the immunoSEQ multiplex PCR reads into MiXCR, producing one record per CDR3 protein. The sample lists some 160,000 distinct CDR3 sequences; approximately 94% were seen once. CD8+ and CD4+ T cells taken from blood had their TCR beta sequenced. Negative isolation yielded CD8+ and CD4+ T cells; FACS enriched TEMRA cells. With regard to this clonotype: Its antigen is unknown.

V was shortened by 8 bases and J by 2 bases, with 12 bases between the two germline ends. CDR3 length: 13 residues. Material for sequencing was CD4+ T cells from PBMCs. This chain links TRBV12-3 or TRBV12-4 with TRBJ1-2; the D is unclear. The TCR was taken from a human donor with Susac syndrome. The CDR3 nucleotides read TGTGCCAGCCGTTCAGGCGGGAACTATGGCTACACCTTC. Encoded protein: CASRSGGNYGYTF.